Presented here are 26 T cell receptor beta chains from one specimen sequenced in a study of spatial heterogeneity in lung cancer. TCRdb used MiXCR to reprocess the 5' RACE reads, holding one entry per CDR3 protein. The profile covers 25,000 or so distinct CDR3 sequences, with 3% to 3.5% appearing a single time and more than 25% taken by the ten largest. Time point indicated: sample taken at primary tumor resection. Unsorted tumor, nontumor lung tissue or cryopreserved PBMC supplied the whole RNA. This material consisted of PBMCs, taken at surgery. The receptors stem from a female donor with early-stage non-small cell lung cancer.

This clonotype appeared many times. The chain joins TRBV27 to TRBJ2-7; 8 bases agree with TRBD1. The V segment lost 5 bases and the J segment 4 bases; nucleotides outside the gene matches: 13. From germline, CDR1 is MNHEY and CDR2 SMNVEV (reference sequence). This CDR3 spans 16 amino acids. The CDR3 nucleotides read TGTGCCAGCAGTCCCCGGACAGGGTTAATCGGATACGAGCAGTACTTC. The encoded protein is CASSPRTGLIGYEQYF.

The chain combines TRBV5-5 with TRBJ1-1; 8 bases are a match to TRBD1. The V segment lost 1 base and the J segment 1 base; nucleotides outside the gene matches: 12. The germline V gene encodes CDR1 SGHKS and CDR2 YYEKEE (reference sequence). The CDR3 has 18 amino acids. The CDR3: CASSLTSWTGMGNTEAFF. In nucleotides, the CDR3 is TGTGCCAGCAGCTTGACTTCCTGGACAGGGATGGGGAACACTGAAGCTTTCTTT.

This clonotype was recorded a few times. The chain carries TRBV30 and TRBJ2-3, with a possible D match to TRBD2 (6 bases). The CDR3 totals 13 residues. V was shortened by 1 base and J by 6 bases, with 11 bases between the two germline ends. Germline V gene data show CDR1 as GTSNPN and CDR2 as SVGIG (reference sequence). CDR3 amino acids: CAWSGAGGDTQYF. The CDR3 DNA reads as TGTGCCTGGAGTGGGGCTGGAGGGGATACGCAGTATTTT.

The CDR3 DNA is TGCAGTGCTAGGGGACTAGCGGGAGATGAGCAGTTCTTC. It codes for CSARGLAGDEQFF. The chain has TRBV20-1 and TRBJ2-1; 14 bases align to TRBD2. The CDR3 covers 13 residues. Per germline, CDR1 DFQATT and CDR2 SNEGSKA (reference sequence). After removal of 3 bases from V and 8 bases from J, the junction contained 0 bases not matched to a gene.

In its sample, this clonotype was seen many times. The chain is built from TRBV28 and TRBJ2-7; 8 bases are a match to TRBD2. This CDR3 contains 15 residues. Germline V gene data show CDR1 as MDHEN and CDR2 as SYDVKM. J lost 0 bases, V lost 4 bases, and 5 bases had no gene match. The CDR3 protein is CASSSGGGDSYEQYF. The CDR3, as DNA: TGTGCCAGCAGTTCCGGGGGGGGCGACTCCTACGAGCAGTACTTC. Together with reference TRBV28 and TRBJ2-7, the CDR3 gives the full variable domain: DVKVTQSSRYLVKRTGEKVFLECVQDMDHENMFWYRQDPGLGLRLIYFSYDVKMKEKGDIPEGYSVSREKKERFSLILESASTNQTSMYLCASSSGGGDSYEQYFGPGTRLTVT.

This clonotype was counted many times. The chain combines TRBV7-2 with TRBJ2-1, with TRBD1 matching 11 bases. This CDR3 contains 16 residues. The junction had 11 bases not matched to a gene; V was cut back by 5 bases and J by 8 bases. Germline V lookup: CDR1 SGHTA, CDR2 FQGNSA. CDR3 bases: TGTGCCAGCAGCCCACGAGGGACAGGGGGACGGGATGAGCAGTTCTTC. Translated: CASSPRGTGGRDEQFF. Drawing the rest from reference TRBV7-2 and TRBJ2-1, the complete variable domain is GAGVSQSPSNKVTEKGKDVELRCDPISGHTALYWYRQSLGQGLEFLIYFQGNSAPDKSGLPSDRFSAERTGGSVSTLTIQRTQQEDSAVYLCASSPRGTGGRDEQFFGPGTRLTVL.

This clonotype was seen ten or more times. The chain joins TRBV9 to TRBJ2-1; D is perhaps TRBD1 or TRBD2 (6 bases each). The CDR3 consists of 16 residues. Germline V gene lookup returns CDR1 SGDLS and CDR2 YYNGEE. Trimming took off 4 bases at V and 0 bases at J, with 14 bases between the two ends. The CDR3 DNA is TGTGCCAGCAGCCAATGGCGGGACACCTCCTACAATGAGCAGTTCTTC. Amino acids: CASSQWRDTSYNEQFF.

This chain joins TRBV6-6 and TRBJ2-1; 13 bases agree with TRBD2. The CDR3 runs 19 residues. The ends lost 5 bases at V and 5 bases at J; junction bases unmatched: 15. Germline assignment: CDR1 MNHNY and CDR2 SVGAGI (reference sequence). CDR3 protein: CASSLILAGGPHRNNEQFF. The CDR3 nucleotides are TGTGCCAGCAGTCTTATACTAGCGGGAGGGCCACATAGGAACAATGAGCAGTTCTTC.

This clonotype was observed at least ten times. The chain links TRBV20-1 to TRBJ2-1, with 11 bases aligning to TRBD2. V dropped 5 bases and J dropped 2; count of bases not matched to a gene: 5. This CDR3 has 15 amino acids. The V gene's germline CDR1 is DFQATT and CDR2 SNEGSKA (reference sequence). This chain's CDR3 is CSAYPTSGTYNEQFF. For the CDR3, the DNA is TGCAGTGCTTACCCGACTAGCGGGACCTACAATGAGCAGTTCTTC.

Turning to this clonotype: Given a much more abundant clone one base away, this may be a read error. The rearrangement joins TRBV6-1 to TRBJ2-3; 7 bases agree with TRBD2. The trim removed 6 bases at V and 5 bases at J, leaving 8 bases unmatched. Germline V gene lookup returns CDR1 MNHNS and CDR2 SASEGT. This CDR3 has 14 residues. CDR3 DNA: TGTGCCAGCAGCCGACTAGCAGGCATAGATACGCAGTATTTT. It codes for CASSRLAGIDTQYF.

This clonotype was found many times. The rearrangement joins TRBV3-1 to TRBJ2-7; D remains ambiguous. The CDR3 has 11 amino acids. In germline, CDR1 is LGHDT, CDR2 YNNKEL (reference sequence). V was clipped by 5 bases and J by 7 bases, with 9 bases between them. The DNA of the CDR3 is TGTGCCAGCAGCAGGGTATGGGAGCAGTACTTC. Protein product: CASSRVWEQYF.

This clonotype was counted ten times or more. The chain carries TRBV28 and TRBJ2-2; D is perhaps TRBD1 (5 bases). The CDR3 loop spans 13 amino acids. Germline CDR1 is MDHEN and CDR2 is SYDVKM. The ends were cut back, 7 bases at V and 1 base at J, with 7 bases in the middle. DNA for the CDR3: TGTGCCAGCATAACAGGGAACACCGGGGAGCTGTTTTTT. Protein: CASITGNTGELFF.

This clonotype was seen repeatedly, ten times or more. CDR3 protein: CASSLEERIYNEQFF. The CDR3 nucleotides read TGCGCCAGCAGCCTCGAGGAGCGGATATACAATGAGCAGTTCTTC. V usage is TRBV5-1 and J usage is TRBJ2-1, with D perhaps TRBD2 (5 bases). This CDR3 is built from 15 residues. V gave up 4 bases and J gave up 4 bases, with 15 bases separating them. The germline CDR1 and CDR2 sequences are SGHRS and YFSETQ.

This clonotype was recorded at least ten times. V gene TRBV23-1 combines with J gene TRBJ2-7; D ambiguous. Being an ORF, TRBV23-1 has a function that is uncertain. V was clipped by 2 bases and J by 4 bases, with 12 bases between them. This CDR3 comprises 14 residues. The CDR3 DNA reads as TGCGCCAGCAGTCAACCCGCTCACGTTTACGAGCAGTACTTC. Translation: CASSQPAHVYEQYF.

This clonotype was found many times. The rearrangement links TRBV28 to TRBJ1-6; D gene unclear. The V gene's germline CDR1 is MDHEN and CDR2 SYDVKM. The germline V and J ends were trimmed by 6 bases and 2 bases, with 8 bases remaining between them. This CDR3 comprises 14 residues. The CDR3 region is CASSGGPYNSPLHF. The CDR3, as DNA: TGTGCCAGCAGCGGTGGCCCCTATAATTCACCCCTCCACTTT.

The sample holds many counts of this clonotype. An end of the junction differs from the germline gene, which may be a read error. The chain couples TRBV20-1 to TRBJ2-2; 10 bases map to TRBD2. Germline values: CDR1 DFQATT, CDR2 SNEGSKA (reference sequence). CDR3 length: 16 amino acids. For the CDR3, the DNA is TGCAGTGCGAGAGCAGCGGGAGGGCCTCAGACCGGGGAGCTGTTTTTT. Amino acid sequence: CSARAAGGPQTGELFF.

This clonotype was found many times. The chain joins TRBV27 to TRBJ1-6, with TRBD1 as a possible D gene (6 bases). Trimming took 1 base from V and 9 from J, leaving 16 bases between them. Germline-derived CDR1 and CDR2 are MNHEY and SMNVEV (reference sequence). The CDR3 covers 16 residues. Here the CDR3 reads CASSLYPTGRGSPLHF. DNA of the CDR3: TGTGCCAGCAGTTTATACCCTACAGGGAGAGGTTCACCCCTCCACTTT.

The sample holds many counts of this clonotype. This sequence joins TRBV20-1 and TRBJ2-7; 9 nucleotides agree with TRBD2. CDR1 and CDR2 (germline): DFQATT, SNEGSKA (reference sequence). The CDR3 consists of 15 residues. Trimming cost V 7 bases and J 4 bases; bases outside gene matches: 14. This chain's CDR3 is CSVSRAAGGPYEQYF. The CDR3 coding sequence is TGCAGTGTCTCGCGCGCGGCGGGAGGGCCGTACGAGCAGTACTTC.

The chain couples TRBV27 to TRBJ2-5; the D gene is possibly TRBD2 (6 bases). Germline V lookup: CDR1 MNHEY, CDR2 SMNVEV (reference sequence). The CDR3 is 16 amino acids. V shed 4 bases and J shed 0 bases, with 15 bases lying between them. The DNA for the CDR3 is TGTGCCAGCAGTTCAGGGTCGGGGGAGTACCAAGAGACCCAGTACTTC. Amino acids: CASSSGSGEYQETQYF.

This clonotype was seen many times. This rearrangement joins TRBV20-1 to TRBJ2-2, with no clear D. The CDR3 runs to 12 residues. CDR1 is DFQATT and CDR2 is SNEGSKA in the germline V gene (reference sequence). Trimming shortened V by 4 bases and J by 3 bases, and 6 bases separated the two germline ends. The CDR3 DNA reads TGCAGTGCTACTCACTACACCGGGGAGCTGTTTTTT. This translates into CSATHYTGELFF.

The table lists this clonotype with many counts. CDR3 sequence reads: CASSFGGAGWDTQYF. CDR3 DNA: TGCGCCAGCAGCTTCGGTGGGGCCGGATGGGATACGCAGTATTTT. V gene TRBV5-1 combines with J gene TRBJ2-3, with D tentatively TRBD1 (5 bases). CDR1 and CDR2 (germline): SGHRS, YFSETQ. The V and J ends lost 2 bases and 6 bases respectively, with 16 bases between them. CDR3 length: 15 amino acids.

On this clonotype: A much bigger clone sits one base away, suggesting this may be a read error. The CDR3 region is CASSLESDWNNQPQHF. The CDR3, as DNA: TGTGCCAGCAGCTTAGAAAGTGATTGGAACAATCAGCCCCAGCATTTT. The J gene is TRBJ1-5, the V gene TRBV7-8, with no clear D. From germline, CDR1 is SGHVS and CDR2 FQNEAQ. The CDR3 covers 16 residues. V dropped 1 base and J dropped 3 bases, with 13 bases sitting between them.

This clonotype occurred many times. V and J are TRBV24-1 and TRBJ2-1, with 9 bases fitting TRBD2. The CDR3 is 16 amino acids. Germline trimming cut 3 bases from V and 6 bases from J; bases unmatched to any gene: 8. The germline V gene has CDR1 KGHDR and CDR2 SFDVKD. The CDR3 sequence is CATSDPRASGANEQFF. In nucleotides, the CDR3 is TGTGCCACCAGTGATCCCAGGGCTAGCGGGGCCAATGAGCAGTTCTTC.

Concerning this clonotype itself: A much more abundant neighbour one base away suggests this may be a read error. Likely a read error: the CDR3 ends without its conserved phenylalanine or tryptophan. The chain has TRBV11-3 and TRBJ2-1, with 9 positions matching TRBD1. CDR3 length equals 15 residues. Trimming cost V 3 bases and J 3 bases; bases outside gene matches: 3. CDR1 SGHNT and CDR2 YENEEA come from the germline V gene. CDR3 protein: CASSLTGQGYNEQFS. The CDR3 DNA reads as TGTGCCAGCAGCTTGACGGGACAGGGCTACAATGAGCAGTTCTCC.

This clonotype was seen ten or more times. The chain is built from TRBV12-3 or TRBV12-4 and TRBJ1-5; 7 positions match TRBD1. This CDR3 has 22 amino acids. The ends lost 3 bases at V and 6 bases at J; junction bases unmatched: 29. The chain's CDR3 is CASSFRPFLGRQGPHNSQPQHF. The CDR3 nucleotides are TGTGCCAGCAGTTTTCGCCCTTTCTTGGGGAGACAGGGTCCGCACAACAGTCAGCCCCAGCATTTT.

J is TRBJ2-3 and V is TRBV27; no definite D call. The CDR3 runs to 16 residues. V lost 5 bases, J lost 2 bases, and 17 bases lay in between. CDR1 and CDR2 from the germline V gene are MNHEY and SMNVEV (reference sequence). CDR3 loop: CASSPQVFGYTDTQYF. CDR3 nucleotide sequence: TGTGCCAGCAGTCCCCAGGTTTTCGGTTACACAGATACGCAGTATTTT.